The rows below give T cell receptor beta chains drawn from one sample of a study of blood T cell repertoires in COVID-19. Sequencing used immunoSEQ multiplex PCR; TCRdb keeps in-frame clones, though not all of them. Of roughly 380,000 clones in the sample, 85% were seen once. The source material was peripheral blood. Source of these receptors: a woman aged 18-29 years with acute or convalescent COVID-19. Both conserved end residues are part of each CDR3. The order of the fields is D gene, CDR3 length, clone size, V gene, J gene, CDR3 DNA, CDR3 protein. D genes are given only for firm matches. For some rows the clone size is stated as once, few or many, or as a class when expanded; others skip it.

D gene: -
CDR3 length: 15
clone size: -
V gene: TRBV5-1
J gene: TRBJ1-3
CDR3 DNA: TGCGCCAGCAGCTTGGTTTCGGGGTTTGGAAACACCATATATTTT
CDR3 protein: CASSLVSGFGNTIYF

D gene: -
CDR3 length: 13
clone size: -
V gene: TRBV11-2
J gene: TRBJ1-1
CDR3 DNA: TGTGCCAGCTGCCAGGACTGGAACACTGAAGCTTTCTTT
CDR3 protein: CASCQDWNTEAFF

D gene: TRBD1
CDR3 length: 15
clone size: -
V gene: TRBV28
J gene: TRBJ1-2
CDR3 DNA: TGTGCCAGCAGTACACCGGGACAGGGGTACTATGGCTACACCTTC
CDR3 protein: CASSTPGQGYYGYTF

D gene: -
CDR3 length: 12
clone size: once
V gene: TRBV2
J gene: TRBJ1-2
CDR3 DNA: TGTGCCAGCACCGAGAGGAGGGACCCCTACACCTTC
CDR3 protein: CASTERRDPYTF

D gene: -
CDR3 length: 15
clone size: -
V gene: TRBV5-5
J gene: TRBJ1-2
CDR3 DNA: TGTGCCAGCAGCTTGGGGGACTTATCAGACTATGGCTACACCTTC
CDR3 protein: CASSLGDLSDYGYTF

D gene: -
CDR3 length: 14
clone size: once
V gene: TRBV13
J gene: TRBJ1-5
CDR3 DNA: TGTGCCAGCAGCTCGGGGTATAGCAATCAGCCCCAGCATTTT
CDR3 protein: CASSSGYSNQPQHF

D gene: TRBD1
CDR3 length: 15
clone size: -
V gene: TRBV6-5
J gene: TRBJ1-5
CDR3 DNA: TGTGCCAGCAGTCTCCGGACAGGGGTGGTGCAGCCCCAGCATTTT
CDR3 protein: CASSLRTGVVQPQHF

D gene: -
CDR3 length: 13
clone size: -
V gene: TRBV15
J gene: TRBJ1-1
CDR3 DNA: TGTGCCACCAGGCAACAGGGGAACACTGAAGCTTTCTTT
CDR3 protein: CATRQQGNTEAFF

D gene: TRBD2
CDR3 length: 15
clone size: few
V gene: TRBV10-3
J gene: TRBJ2-1
CDR3 DNA: TGTGCCATCAGTTGGACTAGCGGGACAGGAAATGAGCAGTTCTTC
CDR3 protein: CAISWTSGTGNEQFF

D gene: TRBD2
CDR3 length: 13
clone size: -
V gene: TRBV14
J gene: TRBJ2-7
CDR3 DNA: TGTGCCAGCAGTTGGGGGGGTAACTACGAGCAGTACTTC
CDR3 protein: CASSWGGNYEQYF

D gene: -
CDR3 length: 14
clone size: -
V gene: TRBV7-9
J gene: TRBJ1-6
CDR3 DNA: TGTGCCAGCAGCAGGGGACACCGAAATTCACCCCTCCACTTT
CDR3 protein: CASSRGHRNSPLHF

D gene: TRBD2
CDR3 length: 17
clone size: -
V gene: TRBV9
J gene: TRBJ2-2
CDR3 DNA: TGTGCCAGCAGCGTAGATCCTAGCGGGGGTAACCCCGGGGAGCTGTTTTTT
CDR3 protein: CASSVDPSGGNPGELFF

D gene: -
CDR3 length: 15
clone size: -
V gene: TRBV7-9
J gene: TRBJ1-4
CDR3 DNA: TGTGCCAGCAGCCCTGGGAGAGAACTGAATGAAAAACTGTTTTTT
CDR3 protein: CASSPGRELNEKLFF

D gene: TRBD1
CDR3 length: 15
clone size: -
V gene: TRBV19
J gene: TRBJ1-5
CDR3 DNA: TGTGCCAGTAGCCTCGACAGGGGTGGCAATCAGCCCCAGCATTTT
CDR3 protein: CASSLDRGGNQPQHF

D gene: -
CDR3 length: 12
clone size: -
V gene: TRBV18
J gene: TRBJ1-4
CDR3 DNA: TGTGCCAGCTCACCACGAGGCGAAAAACTGTTTTTT
CDR3 protein: CASSPRGEKLFF

D gene: TRBD2
CDR3 length: 15
clone size: -
V gene: TRBV9
J gene: TRBJ2-1
CDR3 DNA: TGTGCCAGCAGCGTAGTAGCGGGAGTATACAATGAGCAGTTCTTC
CDR3 protein: CASSVVAGVYNEQFF

D gene: -
CDR3 length: 12
clone size: -
V gene: TRBV30
J gene: TRBJ1-2
CDR3 DNA: TGTGCCTGGAATAGGGGAGGGTATGGCTACACCTTC
CDR3 protein: CAWNRGGYGYTF

D gene: -
CDR3 length: 13
clone size: -
V gene: TRBV28
J gene: TRBJ2-1
CDR3 DNA: TGTGCCAGCAGTCCGAATAGCGGTAATGAGCAGTTCTTC
CDR3 protein: CASSPNSGNEQFF

D gene: -
CDR3 length: 11
clone size: -
V gene: TRBV3-1/TRBV3-2
J gene: TRBJ2-7
CDR3 DNA: TGTGCCAGCAGTCTACAGTCCGAGCAGTACTTC
CDR3 protein: CASSLQSEQYF

D gene: TRBD1
CDR3 length: 17
clone size: -
V gene: TRBV11-2
J gene: TRBJ2-1
CDR3 DNA: TGTGCCAGCAGCCCAGGTCCCGACAGGGACTCCTACAATGAGCAGTTCTTC
CDR3 protein: CASSPGPDRDSYNEQFF

D gene: -
CDR3 length: 16
clone size: -
V gene: TRBV9
J gene: TRBJ1-2
CDR3 DNA: TGTGCCAGCAGCGTGGGTTCGGCAACTAAATTCTATGGCTACACCTTC
CDR3 protein: CASSVGSATKFYGYTF

D gene: TRBD2
CDR3 length: 17
clone size: -
V gene: TRBV6-6
J gene: TRBJ2-2
CDR3 DNA: TGTGCCAGCAGTCGGACTAGCGGGAGGTGGAACACCGGGGAGCTGTTTTTT
CDR3 protein: CASSRTSGRWNTGELFF

D gene: TRBD2
CDR3 length: 14
clone size: -
V gene: TRBV2
J gene: TRBJ2-1
CDR3 DNA: TGTGCCAGCAGTCGTCAAGCGGGGCTCAATGAGCAGTTCTTC
CDR3 protein: CASSRQAGLNEQFF

D gene: -
CDR3 length: 15
clone size: -
V gene: TRBV5-4
J gene: TRBJ1-6
CDR3 DNA: TGTGCCAGCAGCTTAACGGGACACGACGATTCACCCCTCCACTTT
CDR3 protein: CASSLTGHDDSPLHF

D gene: -
CDR3 length: 13
clone size: -
V gene: TRBV7-2
J gene: TRBJ2-1
CDR3 DNA: TGTGCCAGCAGCTTAGGTCCCGGGGATGAGCAGTTCTTC
CDR3 protein: CASSLGPGDEQFF

D gene: -
CDR3 length: 17
clone size: -
V gene: TRBV4-1
J gene: TRBJ1-5
CDR3 DNA: TGCGCCAGCAGCCAAGACCGGCTAGGGGTAGCGGATCAGCCCCAGCATTTT
CDR3 protein: CASSQDRLGVADQPQHF

D gene: -
CDR3 length: 11
clone size: -
V gene: TRBV6-5
J gene: TRBJ1-1
CDR3 DNA: TGTGCCAGCATTGGGCTTCCTGAAGCTTTCTTT
CDR3 protein: CASIGLPEAFF

D gene: -
CDR3 length: 15
clone size: -
V gene: TRBV6-6
J gene: TRBJ1-5
CDR3 DNA: TGTGCCAGCAGTTACGTAGGGGCGAGCAATCAGCCCCAGCATTTT
CDR3 protein: CASSYVGASNQPQHF

D gene: -
CDR3 length: 14
clone size: -
V gene: TRBV4-1
J gene: TRBJ1-2
CDR3 DNA: TGCGCCAGCAGCCAGGGCCCAGGGGACGATGGCTACACCTTC
CDR3 protein: CASSQGPGDDGYTF

D gene: TRBD1
CDR3 length: 15
clone size: -
V gene: TRBV24-1
J gene: TRBJ2-7
CDR3 DNA: TGTGCCACCAGTGATTTCTCCAGGGGGCTCCACGAGCAGTACTTC
CDR3 protein: CATSDFSRGLHEQYF

D gene: -
CDR3 length: 14
clone size: -
V gene: TRBV28
J gene: TRBJ2-5
CDR3 DNA: TGTGCCAGCAGTCAACGAGCGGAACAAGAGACCCAGTACTTC
CDR3 protein: CASSQRAEQETQYF

D gene: TRBD1
CDR3 length: 18
clone size: -
V gene: TRBV18
J gene: TRBJ2-6
CDR3 DNA: TGTGCCAGCTCACCAATACAGGGGGGCGGCACTGGGGCCAACGTCCTGACTTTC
CDR3 protein: CASSPIQGGGTGANVLTF

D gene: -
CDR3 length: 15
clone size: once
V gene: TRBV21-1
J gene: TRBJ1-6
CDR3 DNA: TGTGCCAGCAGCACCCGGACAGGGGAGGCCTCACCCCTCCACTTT
CDR3 protein: CASSTRTGEASPLHF

D gene: -
CDR3 length: 15
clone size: -
V gene: TRBV3-1/TRBV3-2
J gene: TRBJ1-1
CDR3 DNA: TGTGCCAGCAGCCAAGAGGGGCTAATGAACACTGAAGCTTTCTTT
CDR3 protein: CASSQEGLMNTEAFF

D gene: -
CDR3 length: 15
clone size: once
V gene: TRBV24-1
J gene: TRBJ2-7
CDR3 DNA: TGTGCCACCAGTGATGGGTTGAGCGCACGAAGCGAGCAGTACTTC
CDR3 protein: CATSDGLSARSEQYF

D gene: -
CDR3 length: 14
clone size: -
V gene: TRBV28
J gene: TRBJ1-3
CDR3 DNA: TGTGCCAGCAGTTTATCAGGGGCTGGAAACACCATATATTTT
CDR3 protein: CASSLSGAGNTIYF

D gene: -
CDR3 length: 16
clone size: once
V gene: TRBV19
J gene: TRBJ2-5
CDR3 DNA: TGTGCCAGTCGAGACCTCAGGGGCAGGGGCCAAGAGACCCAGTACTTC
CDR3 protein: CASRDLRGRGQETQYF

D gene: -
CDR3 length: 12
clone size: -
V gene: TRBV30
J gene: TRBJ1-2
CDR3 DNA: TGTGCCTGGAGTACGGCAGGAGGTGGCTACACCTTC
CDR3 protein: CAWSTAGGGYTF

D gene: TRBD1
CDR3 length: 14
clone size: few
V gene: TRBV19
J gene: TRBJ2-3
CDR3 DNA: TGTGCCAGTAGTTTGGGACAGTCCACAGATACGCAGTATTTT
CDR3 protein: CASSLGQSTDTQYF

D gene: TRBD1
CDR3 length: 13
clone size: few
V gene: TRBV7-9
J gene: TRBJ1-1
CDR3 DNA: TGTGCCAGCAGCCCGGGACAGGGGCAGAGAGCTTTCTTT
CDR3 protein: CASSPGQGQRAFF